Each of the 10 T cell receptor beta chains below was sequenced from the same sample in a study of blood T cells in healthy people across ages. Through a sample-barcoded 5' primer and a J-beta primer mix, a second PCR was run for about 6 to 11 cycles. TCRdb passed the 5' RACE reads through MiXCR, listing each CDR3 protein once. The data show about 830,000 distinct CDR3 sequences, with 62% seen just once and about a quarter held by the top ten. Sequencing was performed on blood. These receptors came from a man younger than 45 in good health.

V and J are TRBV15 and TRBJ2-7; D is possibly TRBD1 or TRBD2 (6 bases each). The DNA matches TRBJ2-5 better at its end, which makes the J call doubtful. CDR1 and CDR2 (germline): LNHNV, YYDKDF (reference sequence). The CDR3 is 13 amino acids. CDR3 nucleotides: TGTGCCACCAGCAGAGGAGGGGGGGAGACCCAGTACTTC. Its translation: CATSRGGGETQYF.

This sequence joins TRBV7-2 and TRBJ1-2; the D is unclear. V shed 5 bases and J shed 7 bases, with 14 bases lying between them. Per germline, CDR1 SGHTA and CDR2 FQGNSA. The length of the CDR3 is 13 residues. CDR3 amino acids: CASSPNPTIGYTF. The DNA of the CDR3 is TGTGCCAGCAGCCCCAACCCTACTATTGGCTACACCTTC.

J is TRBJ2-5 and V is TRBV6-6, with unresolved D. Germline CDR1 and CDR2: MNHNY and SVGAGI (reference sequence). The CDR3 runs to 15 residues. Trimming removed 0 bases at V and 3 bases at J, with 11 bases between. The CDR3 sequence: CASSYSTLEEETQYF. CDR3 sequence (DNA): TGTGCCAGCAGTTACTCGACGTTGGAAGAAGAGACCCAGTACTTC.

The chain's CDR3 is CASSLRPGSSGDGDEQYF. DNA for the CDR3: TGTGCCAGCAGCTTAAGGCCCGGGTCTAGCGGGGATGGGGATGAGCAGTACTTC. V and J are TRBV11-2 and TRBJ2-7; 9 nucleotides line up with TRBD2. The CDR3 consists of 18 residues. With V trimmed by 2 bases and J by 7 bases, 18 bases remained unmatched. Germline V gene sequence: CDR1 SGHAT, CDR2 FQNNGV. The entire variable domain, with the rest obtained from reference TRBV11-2 and TRBJ2-7, is as follows: EAGVAQSPRYKIIEKRQSVAFWCNPISGHATLYWYQQILGQGPKLLIQFQNNGVVDDSQLPKDRFSAERLKGVDSTLKIQPAKLEDSAVYLCASSLRPGSSGDGDEQYFGPGTRLTVT.

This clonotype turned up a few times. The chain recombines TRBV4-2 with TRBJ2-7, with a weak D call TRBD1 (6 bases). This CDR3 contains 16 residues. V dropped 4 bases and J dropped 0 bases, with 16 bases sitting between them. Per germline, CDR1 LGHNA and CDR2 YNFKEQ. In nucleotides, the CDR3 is TGTGCCAGCAGCCGCGGATATGGGACAACCTCCTACGAGCAGTACTTC. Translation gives CASSRGYGTTSYEQYF.

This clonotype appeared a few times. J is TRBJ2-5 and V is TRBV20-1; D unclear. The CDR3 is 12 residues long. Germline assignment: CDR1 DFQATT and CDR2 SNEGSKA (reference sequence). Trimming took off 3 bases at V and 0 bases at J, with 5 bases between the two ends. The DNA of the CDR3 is TGCAGTGCTAGCGGGTACCAAGAGACCCAGTACTTC. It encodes CSASGYQETQYF.

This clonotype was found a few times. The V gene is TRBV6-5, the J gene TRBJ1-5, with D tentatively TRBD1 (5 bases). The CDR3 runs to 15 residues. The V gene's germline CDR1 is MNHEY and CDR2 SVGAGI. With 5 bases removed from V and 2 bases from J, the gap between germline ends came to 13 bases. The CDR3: CASSPDSPGNQPQHF. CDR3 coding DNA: TGTGCCAGCAGTCCCGACAGCCCGGGCAATCAGCCCCAGCATTTT.

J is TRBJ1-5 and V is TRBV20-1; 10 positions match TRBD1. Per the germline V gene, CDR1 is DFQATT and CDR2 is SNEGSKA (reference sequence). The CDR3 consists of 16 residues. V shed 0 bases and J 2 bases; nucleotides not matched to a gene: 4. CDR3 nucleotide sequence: TGCAGTGCTAGAGATCTGGGACAGGGGCGCAATCAGCCCCAGCATTTT. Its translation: CSARDLGQGRNQPQHF.

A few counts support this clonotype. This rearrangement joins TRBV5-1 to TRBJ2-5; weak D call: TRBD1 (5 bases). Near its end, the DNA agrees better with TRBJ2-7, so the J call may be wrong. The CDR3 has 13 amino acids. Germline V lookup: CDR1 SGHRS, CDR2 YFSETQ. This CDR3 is CASSLRTSAEQYF. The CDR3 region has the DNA TGCGCCAGCAGCTTAAGGACAAGCGCCGAGCAGTACTTC.

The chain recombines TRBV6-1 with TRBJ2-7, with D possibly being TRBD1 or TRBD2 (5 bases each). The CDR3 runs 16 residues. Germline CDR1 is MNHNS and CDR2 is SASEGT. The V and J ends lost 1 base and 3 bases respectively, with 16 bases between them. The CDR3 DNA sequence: TGTGCCAGCAGTGAAGAACTGAGGGGAAGTCACTACGAGCAGTACTTC. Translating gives CASSEELRGSHYEQYF.